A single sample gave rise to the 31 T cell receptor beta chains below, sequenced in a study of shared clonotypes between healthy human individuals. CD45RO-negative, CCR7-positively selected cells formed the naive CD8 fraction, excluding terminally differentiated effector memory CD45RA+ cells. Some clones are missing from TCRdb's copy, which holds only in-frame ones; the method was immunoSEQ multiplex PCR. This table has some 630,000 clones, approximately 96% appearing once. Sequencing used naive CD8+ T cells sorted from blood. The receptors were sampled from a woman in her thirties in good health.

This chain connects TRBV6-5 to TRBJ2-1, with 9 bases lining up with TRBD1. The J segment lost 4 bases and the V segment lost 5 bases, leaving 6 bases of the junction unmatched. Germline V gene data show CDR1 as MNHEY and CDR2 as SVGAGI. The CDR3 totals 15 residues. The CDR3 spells CASSAQGTGYNEQFF. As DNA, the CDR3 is TGTGCCAGCAGTGCACAGGGGACAGGGTACAATGAGCAGTTCTTC.

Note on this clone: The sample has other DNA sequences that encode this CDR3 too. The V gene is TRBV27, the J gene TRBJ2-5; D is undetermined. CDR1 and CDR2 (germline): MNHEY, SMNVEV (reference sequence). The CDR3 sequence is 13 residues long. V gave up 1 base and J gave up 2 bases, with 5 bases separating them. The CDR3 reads CASSLLGQETQYF. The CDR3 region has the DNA TGTGCCAGCAGTTTATTGGGTCAAGAGACCCAGTACTTC.

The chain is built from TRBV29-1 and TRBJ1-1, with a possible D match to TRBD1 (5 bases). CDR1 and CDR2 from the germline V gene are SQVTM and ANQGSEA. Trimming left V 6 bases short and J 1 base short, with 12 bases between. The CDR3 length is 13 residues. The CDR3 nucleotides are TGCAGCGTGATACTGACAGCGAACACTGAAGCTTTCTTT. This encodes CSVILTANTEAFF. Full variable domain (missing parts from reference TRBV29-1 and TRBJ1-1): SAVISQKPSRDICQRGTSLTIQCQVDSQVTMMFWYRQQPGQSLTLIATANQGSEATYESGFVIDKFPISRPNLTFSTLTVSNMSPEDSSIYLCSVILTANTEAFFGQGTRLTVV.

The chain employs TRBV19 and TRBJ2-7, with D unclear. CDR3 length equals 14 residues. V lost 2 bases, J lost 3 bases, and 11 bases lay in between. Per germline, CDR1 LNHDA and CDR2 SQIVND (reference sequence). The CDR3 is CASSISPGYYEQYF. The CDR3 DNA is TGTGCCAGTAGTATATCCCCAGGTTACTACGAGCAGTACTTC. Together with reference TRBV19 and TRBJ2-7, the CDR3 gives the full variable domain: DGGITQSPKYLFRKEGQNVTLSCEQNLNHDAMYWYRQDPGQGLRLIYYSQIVNDFQKGDIAEGYSVSREKKESFPLTVTSAQKNPTAFYLCASSISPGYYEQYFGPGTRLTVT.

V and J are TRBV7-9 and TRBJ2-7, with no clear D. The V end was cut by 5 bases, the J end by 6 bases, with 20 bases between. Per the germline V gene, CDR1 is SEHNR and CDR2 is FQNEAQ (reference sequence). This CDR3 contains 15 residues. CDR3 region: CASSHPWITPSEQYF. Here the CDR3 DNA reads TGTGCCAGCAGCCACCCATGGATCACGCCAAGCGAGCAGTACTTC.

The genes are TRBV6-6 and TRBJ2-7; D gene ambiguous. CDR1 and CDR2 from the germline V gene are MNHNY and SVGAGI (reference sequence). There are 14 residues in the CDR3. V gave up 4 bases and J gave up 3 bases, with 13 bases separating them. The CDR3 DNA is TGTGCCAGCAGTTTGGAGAAAGGTTTCTACGAGCAGTACTTC. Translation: CASSLEKGFYEQYF.

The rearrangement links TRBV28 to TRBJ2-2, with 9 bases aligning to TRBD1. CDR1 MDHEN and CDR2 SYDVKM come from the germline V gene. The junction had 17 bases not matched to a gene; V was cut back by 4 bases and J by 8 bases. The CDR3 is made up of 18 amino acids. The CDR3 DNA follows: TGTGCCAGCAGTTCCCACTTCCCGGGGACAGGGATTGTGGGGGAGCTGTTTTTT. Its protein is CASSSHFPGTGIVGELFF.

CDR3 nucleotides: TGTGCCATCGACAACGGAAACACCATATATTTT. Amino acids: CAIDNGNTIYF. The chain couples TRBV10-3 to TRBJ1-3, with unresolved D. Germline assignment: CDR1 ENHRY and CDR2 SYGVKD. This CDR3 comprises 11 residues. Trimming removed 8 bases at V and 4 bases at J, with 6 bases between.

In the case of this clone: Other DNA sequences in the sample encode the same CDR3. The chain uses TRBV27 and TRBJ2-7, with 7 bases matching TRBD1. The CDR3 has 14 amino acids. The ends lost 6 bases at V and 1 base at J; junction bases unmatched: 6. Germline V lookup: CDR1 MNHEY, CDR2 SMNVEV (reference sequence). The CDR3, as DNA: TGTGCCAGCAGCTTACAGGGGTCTTCCTACGAGCAGTACTTC. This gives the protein CASSLQGSSYEQYF.

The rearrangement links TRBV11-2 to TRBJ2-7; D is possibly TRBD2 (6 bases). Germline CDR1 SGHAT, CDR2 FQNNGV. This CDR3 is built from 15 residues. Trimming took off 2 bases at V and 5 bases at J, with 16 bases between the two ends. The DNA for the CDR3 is TGTGCCAGCAGCTTAAATAACGGGAGCCCCCACGAGCAGTACTTC. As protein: CASSLNNGSPHEQYF.

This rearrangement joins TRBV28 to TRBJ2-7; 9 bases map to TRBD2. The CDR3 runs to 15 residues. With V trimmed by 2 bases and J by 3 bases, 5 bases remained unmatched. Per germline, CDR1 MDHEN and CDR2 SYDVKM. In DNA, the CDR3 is TGTGCCAGCAGTTTAACAGCGGGAGGAGTCTACGAGCAGTACTTC. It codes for CASSLTAGGVYEQYF.

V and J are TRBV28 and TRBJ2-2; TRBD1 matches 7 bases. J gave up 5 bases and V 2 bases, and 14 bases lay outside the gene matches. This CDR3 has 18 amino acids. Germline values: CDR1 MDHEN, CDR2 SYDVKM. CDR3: CASSLDTGEGVETGELFF. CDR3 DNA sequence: TGTGCCAGCAGTTTAGACACAGGGGAAGGGGTGGAGACCGGGGAGCTGTTTTTT. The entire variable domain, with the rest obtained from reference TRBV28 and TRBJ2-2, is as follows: DVKVTQSSRYLVKRTGEKVFLECVQDMDHENMFWYRQDPGLGLRLIYFSYDVKMKEKGDIPEGYSVSREKKERFSLILESASTNQTSMYLCASSLDTGEGVETGELFFGEGSRLTVL.

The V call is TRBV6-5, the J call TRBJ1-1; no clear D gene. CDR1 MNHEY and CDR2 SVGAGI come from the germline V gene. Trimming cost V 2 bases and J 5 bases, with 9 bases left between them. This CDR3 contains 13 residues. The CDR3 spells CASSYDLETEAFF. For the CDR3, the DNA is TGTGCCAGCAGTTACGACCTAGAGACTGAAGCTTTCTTT.

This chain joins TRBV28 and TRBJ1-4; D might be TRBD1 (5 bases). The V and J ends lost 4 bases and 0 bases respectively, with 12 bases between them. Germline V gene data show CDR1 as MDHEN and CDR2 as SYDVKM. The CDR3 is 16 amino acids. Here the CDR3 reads CASSSPGAATNEKLFF. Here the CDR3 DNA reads TGTGCCAGCAGTTCTCCCGGGGCTGCAACTAATGAAAAACTGTTTTTT.

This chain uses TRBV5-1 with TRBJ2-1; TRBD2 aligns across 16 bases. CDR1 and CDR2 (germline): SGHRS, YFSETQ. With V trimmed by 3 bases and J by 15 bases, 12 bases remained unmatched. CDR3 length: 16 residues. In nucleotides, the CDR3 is TGCGCCAGCAGCTCCGGCGGGACTAGCGGGAGGGCCTCTCCGTTCTTC. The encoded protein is CASSSGGTSGRASPFF.

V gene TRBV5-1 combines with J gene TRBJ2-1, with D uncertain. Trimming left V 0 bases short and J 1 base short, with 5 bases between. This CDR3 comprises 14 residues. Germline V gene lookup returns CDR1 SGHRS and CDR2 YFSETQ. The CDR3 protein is CASSLDRSYNEQFF. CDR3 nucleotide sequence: TGCGCCAGCAGCTTGGACAGATCCTACAATGAGCAGTTCTTC.

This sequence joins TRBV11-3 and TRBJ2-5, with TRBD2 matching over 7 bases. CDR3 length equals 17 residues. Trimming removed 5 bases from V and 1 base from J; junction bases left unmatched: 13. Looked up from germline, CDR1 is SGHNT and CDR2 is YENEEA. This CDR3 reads CASSHLRDGRIQETQYF. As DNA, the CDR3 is TGTGCCAGCAGCCATCTGCGGGACGGGAGGATCCAAGAGACCCAGTACTTC.

DNA of the CDR3: TGTGCCAGCAGCTCTGGGGCCAACGTCCTGACTTTC. Its protein is CASSSGANVLTF. The chain has TRBV5-6 and TRBJ2-6; the D is unclear. CDR1 and CDR2 from the germline V gene are SGHDT and YYEEEE. The ends were cut back, 3 bases at V and 2 bases at J, with 0 bases in the middle. CDR3 length: 12 amino acids.

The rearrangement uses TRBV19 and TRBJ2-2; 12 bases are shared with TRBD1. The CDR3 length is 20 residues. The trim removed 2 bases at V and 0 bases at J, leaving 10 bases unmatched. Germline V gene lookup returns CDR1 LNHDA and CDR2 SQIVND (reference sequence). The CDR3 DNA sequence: TGTGCCAGTAGTATATCTCCGGGACAGGGGGCGAAAACGAACACCGGGGAGCTGTTTTTT. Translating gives CASSISPGQGAKTNTGELFF.

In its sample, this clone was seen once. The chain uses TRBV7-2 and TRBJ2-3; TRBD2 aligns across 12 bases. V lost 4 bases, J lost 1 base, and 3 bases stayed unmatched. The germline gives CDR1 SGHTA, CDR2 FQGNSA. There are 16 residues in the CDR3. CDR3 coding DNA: TGTGCCAGCAGCTCATGGACTAGCGGGGGCACAGATACGCAGTATTTT. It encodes CASSSWTSGGTDTQYF. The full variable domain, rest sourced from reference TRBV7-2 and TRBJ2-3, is GAGVSQSPSNKVTEKGKDVELRCDPISGHTALYWYRQSLGQGLEFLIYFQGNSAPDKSGLPSDRFSAERTGGSVSTLTIQRTQQEDSAVYLCASSSWTSGGTDTQYFGPGTRLTVL.

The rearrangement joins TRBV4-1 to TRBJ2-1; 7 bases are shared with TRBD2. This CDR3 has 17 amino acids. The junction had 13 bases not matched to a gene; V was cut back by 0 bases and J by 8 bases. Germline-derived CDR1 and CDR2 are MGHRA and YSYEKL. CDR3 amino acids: CASSQDLWGEGLHEQFF. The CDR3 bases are TGCGCCAGCAGCCAAGATTTATGGGGGGAGGGCCTTCATGAGCAGTTCTTC.

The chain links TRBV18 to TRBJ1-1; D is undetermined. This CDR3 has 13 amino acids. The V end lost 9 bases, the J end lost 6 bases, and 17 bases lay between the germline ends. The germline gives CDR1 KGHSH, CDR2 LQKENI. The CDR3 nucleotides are TGTGCCAGTTCCCCCTCCGTAGGCGCTGAAGCTTTCTTT. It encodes CASSPSVGAEAFF.

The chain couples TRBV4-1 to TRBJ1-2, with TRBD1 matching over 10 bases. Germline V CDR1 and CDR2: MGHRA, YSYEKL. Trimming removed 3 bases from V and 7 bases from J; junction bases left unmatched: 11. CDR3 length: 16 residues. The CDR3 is CASSHIARDRGPGYTF. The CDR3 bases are TGCGCCAGCAGCCATATCGCAAGGGACAGGGGACCTGGCTACACCTTC.

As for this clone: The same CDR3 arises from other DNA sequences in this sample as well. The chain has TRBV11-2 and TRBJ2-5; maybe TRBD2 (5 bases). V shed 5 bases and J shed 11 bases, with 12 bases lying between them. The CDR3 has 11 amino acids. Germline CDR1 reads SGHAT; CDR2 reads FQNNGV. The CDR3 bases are TGTGCCAGCAGCCTGGTTGGGGAGCAGTACTTC. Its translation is CASSLVGEQYF.

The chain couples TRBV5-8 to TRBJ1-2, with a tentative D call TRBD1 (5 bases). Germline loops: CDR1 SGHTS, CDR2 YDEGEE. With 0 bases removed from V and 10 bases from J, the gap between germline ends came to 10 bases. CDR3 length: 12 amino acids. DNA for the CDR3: TGTGCCAGCAGCTTGGGAGGGGCCCCCTACACCTTC. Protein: CASSLGGAPYTF.

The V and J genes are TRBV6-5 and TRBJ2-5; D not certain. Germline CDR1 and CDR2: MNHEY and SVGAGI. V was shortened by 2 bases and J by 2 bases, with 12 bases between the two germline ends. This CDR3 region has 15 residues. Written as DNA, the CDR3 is TGTGCCAGCAGTTACACCCGACGGCCTCAAGAGACCCAGTACTTC. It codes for CASSYTRRPQETQYF.

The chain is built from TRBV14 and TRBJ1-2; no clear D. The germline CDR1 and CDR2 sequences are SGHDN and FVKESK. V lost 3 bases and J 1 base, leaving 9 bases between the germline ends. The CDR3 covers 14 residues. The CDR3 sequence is CASSHDESNYGYTF. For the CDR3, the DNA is TGTGCCAGCAGCCATGACGAGAGTAACTATGGCTACACCTTC.

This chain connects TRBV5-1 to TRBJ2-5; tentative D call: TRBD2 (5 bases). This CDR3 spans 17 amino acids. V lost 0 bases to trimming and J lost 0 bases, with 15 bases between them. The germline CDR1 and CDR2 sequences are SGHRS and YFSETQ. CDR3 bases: TGCGCCAGCAGCTTGGCCGGGTCGGGATCGTACCAAGAGACCCAGTACTTC. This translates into CASSLAGSGSYQETQYF.

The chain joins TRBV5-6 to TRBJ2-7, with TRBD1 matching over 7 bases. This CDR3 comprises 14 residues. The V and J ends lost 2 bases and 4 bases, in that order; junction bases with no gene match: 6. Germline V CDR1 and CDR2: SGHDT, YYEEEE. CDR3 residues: CASSFYRGQYEQYF. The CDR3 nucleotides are TGTGCCAGCAGCTTCTACAGGGGACAATACGAGCAGTACTTC.

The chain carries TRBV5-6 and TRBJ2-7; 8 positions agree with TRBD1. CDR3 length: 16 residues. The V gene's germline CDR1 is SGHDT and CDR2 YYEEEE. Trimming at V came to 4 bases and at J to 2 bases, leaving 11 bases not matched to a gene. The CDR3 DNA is TGTGCCAGCAGCGGACGACGGACAGGGCTTACCTACGAGCAGTACTTC. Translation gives CASSGRRTGLTYEQYF.

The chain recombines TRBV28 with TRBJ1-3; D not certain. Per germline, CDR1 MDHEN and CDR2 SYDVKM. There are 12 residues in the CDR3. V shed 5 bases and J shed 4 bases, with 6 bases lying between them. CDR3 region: CASSRWGNTIYF. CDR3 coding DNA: TGTGCCAGCAGTCGGTGGGGAAACACCATATATTTT.